The present T cell receptor (beta chain) was sequenced within a study of cytomegalovirus exposure and HLA in healthy donors. Across the study: Most donors, 81% of a few hundred genotyped, fell in the Caucasian-associated ancestry cluster. The study's findings and limits: An ancestry cluster, one associated with Asian ancestry, reportedly showed fewer N-insertions than the 666-donor mean in a later analysis.

On this clone itself: Its target is not known.

Primers for the PCR totalled 60 Vbeta and 13 Jbeta. Sequencing was performed with immunoSEQ multiplex PCR; in TCRdb, only in-frame clones are kept and a portion is missing. The table includes around 100,000 clones, around two thirds detected once. This CDR3 has 15 amino acids. CDR1 is KGHSH and CDR2 is LQKENI in the germline V gene. V lost 0 bases to trimming and J lost 4 bases, with 11 bases between them. The chain carries TRBV18 and TRBJ2-3; unclear D gene. This TCR derives from a man younger than 45 in good health and CMV-seropositive. Sequences were obtained from PBMCs. The CDR3 loop is CASSPPNPLPDTQYF. The CDR3 bases are TGTGCCAGCTCACCACCTAACCCACTCCCAGATACGCAGTATTTT.